What follows describes a single T cell receptor beta chain. This sample is part of a study of blood T cell repertoires in COVID-19. There are 15 residues in the CDR3. The germline CDR1 and CDR2 sequences are SGHTA and FQGNSA. V was cut by 2 bases and J by 2 bases, with 10 bases left in between. The method was immunoSEQ multiplex PCR; TCRdb's version includes in-frame clones alone and lacks a portion of them. Of 250,000 to 350,000 clones in the sample, about 90% were seen once. The chain carries TRBV7-2 and TRBJ2-1, with D uncertain. This TCR was sampled from a woman in her 50s with COVID-19, enrolled during active disease. The sequenced sample consisted of peripheral blood. The CDR3 DNA reads TGTGCCAGCAGCTTAATGGCGGAGACCTACAATGAGCAGTTCTTC. Residues: CASSLMAETYNEQFF.